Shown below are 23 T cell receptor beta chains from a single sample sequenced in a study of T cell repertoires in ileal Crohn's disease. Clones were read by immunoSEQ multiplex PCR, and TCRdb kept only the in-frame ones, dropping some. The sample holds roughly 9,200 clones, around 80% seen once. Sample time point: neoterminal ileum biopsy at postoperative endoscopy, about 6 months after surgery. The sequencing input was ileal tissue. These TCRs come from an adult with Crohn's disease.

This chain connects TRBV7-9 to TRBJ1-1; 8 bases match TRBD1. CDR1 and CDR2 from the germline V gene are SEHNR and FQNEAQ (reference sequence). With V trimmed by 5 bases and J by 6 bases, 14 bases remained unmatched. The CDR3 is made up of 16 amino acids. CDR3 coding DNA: TGTGCCAGCAGCACTGGACAGGGAGGGGAGACCGCTGAAGCTTTCTTT. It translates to CASSTGQGGETAEAFF.

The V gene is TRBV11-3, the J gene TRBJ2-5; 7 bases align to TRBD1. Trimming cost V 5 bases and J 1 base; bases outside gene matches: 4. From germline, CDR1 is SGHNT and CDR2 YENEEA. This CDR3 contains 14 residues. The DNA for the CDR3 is TGTGCCAGCAGCAAGGGGACAGTCCAAGAGACCCAGTACTTC. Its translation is CASSKGTVQETQYF.

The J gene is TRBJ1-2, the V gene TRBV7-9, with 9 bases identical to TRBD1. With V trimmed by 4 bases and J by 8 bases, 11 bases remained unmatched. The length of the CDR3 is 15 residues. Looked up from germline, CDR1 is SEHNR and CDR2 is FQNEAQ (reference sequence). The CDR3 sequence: CASSSPGTGNGGYTF. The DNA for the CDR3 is TGTGCCAGCAGCTCCCCCGGGACAGGGAACGGGGGCTACACCTTC.

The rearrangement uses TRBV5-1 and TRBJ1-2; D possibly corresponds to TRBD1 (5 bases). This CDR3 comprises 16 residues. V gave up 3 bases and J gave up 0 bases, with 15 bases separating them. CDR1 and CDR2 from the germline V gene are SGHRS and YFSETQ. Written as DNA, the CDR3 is TGCGCCAGCAGCTCCTGGGGCGGGAGGACTAACTATGGCTACACCTTC. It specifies CASSSWGGRTNYGYTF.

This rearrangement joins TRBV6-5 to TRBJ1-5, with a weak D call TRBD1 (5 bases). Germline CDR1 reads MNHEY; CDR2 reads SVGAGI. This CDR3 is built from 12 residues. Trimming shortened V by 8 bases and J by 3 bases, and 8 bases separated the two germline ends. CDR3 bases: TGTGCCAGCGGGGGGATCAATCAGCCCCAGCATTTT. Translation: CASGGINQPQHF.

This CDR3 is CASGGRADLGNTIYF. CDR3 DNA sequence: TGTGCCAGCGGGGGCCGGGCAGATCTTGGAAACACCATATATTTT. The chain has TRBV6-6 and TRBJ1-3; weak D call: TRBD1 (6 bases). The CDR3 is 15 residues long. From germline, CDR1 is MNHNY and CDR2 SVGAGI (reference sequence). Trimming took off 8 bases at V and 3 bases at J, with 17 bases between the two ends.

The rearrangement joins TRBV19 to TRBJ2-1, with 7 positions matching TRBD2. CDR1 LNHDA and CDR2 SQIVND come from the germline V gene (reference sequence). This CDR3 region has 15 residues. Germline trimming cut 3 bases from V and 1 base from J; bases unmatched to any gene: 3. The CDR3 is CASSISGLSYNEQFF. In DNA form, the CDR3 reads TGTGCCAGTAGTATTTCGGGACTATCCTACAATGAGCAGTTCTTC.

The CDR3 DNA is TGTGCCACCAGCAGAGCAGGGGCGAGCGGCTACACCTTC. Translated: CATSRAGASGYTF. This rearrangement joins TRBV15 to TRBJ1-2, with D perhaps matching TRBD1 (6 bases). This CDR3 spans 13 amino acids. Trimming pared 1 base from V and 8 bases from J, leaving 11 bases between. Germline loops: CDR1 LNHNV, CDR2 YYDKDF (reference sequence).

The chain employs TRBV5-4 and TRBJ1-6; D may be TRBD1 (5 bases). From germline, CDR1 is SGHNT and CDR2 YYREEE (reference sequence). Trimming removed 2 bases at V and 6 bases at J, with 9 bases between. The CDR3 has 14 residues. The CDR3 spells CASSLDSVNSPLHF. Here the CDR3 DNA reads TGTGCCAGCAGCTTAGACAGCGTTAATTCACCCCTCCACTTT.

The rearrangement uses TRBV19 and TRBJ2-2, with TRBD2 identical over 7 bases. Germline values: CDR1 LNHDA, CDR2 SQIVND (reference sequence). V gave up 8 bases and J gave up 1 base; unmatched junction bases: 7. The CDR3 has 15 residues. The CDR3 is CASRGVRENTGELFF. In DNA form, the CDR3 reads TGTGCCAGTCGGGGGGTTAGGGAGAACACCGGGGAGCTGTTTTTT.

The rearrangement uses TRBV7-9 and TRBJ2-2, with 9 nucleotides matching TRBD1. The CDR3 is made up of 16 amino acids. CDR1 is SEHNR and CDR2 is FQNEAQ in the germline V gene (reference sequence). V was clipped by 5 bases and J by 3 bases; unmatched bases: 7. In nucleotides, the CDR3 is TGTGCCAGCAGCCTCACCGGGACAGGGTACACCGGGGAGCTGTTTTTT. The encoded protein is CASSLTGTGYTGELFF. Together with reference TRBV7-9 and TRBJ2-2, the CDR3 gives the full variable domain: DTGVSQNPRHKITKRGQNVTFRCDPISEHNRLYWYRQTLGQGPEFLTYFQNEAQLEKSRLLSDRFSAERPKGSFSTLEIQRTEQGDSAMYLCASSLTGTGYTGELFFGEGSRLTVL.

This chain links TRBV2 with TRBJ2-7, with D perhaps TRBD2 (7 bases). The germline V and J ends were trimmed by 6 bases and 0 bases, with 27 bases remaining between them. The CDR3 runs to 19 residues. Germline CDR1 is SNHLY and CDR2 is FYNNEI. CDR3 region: CASSRVGGGGRKPSYEQYF. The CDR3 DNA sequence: TGTGCCAGCAGCCGGGTAGGGGGGGGAGGGCGGAAGCCCTCCTACGAGCAGTACTTC.

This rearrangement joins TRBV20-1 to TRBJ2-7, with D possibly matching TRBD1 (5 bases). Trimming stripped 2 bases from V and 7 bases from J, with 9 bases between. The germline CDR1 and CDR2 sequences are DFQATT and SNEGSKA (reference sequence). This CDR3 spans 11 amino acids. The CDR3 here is CSARSQGEQYF. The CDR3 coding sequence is TGCAGTGCTAGAAGTCAGGGAGAGCAGTACTTC.

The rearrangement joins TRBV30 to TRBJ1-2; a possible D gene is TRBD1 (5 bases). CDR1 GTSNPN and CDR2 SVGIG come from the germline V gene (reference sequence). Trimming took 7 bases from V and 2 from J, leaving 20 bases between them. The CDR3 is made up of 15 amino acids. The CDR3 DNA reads TGTGCCTTAAGGGCAGGGTCACGTGGAAACTATGGCTACACCTTC. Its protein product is CALRAGSRGNYGYTF.

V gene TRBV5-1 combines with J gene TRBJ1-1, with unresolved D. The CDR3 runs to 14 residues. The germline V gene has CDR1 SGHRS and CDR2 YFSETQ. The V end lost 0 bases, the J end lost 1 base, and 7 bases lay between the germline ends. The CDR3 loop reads CASSLAAGNTEAFF. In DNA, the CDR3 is TGCGCCAGCAGCTTGGCAGCAGGGAACACTGAAGCTTTCTTT.

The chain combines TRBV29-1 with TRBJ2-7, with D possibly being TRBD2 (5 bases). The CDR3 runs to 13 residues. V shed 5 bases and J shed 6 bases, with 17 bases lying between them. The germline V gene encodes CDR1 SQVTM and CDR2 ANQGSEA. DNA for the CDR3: TGCAGCGTTTCCGGAGTCGGGATGGGCGAGCAGTACTTC. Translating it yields CSVSGVGMGEQYF.

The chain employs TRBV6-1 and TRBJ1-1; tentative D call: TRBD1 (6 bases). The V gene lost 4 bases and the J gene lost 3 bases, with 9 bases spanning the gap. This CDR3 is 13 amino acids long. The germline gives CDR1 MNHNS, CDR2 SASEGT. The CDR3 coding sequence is TGTGCCAGCAGTGCAGGGGAATACACTGAAGCTTTCTTT. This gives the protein CASSAGEYTEAFF.

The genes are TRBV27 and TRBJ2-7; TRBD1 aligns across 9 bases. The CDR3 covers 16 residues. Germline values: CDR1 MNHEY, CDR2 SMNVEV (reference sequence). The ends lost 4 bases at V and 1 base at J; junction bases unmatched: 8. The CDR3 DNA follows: TGTGCCAGCAGTTCGATAGGGACAGGGAGATCCTACGAGCAGTACTTC. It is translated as CASSSIGTGRSYEQYF.

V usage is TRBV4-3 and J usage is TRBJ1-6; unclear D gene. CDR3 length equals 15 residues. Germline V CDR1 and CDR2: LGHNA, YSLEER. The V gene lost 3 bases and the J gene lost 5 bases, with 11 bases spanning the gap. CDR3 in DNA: TGCGCCAGCAGCCATAGCAGCGCACATAATTCACCCCTCCACTTT. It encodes CASSHSSAHNSPLHF.

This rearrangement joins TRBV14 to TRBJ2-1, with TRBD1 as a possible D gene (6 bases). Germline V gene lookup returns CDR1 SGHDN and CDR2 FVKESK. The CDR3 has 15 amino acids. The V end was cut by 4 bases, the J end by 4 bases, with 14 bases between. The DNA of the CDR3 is TGTGCCAGCAGCCCCAGACAGGTCCGTTACAATGAGCAGTTCTTC. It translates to CASSPRQVRYNEQFF.

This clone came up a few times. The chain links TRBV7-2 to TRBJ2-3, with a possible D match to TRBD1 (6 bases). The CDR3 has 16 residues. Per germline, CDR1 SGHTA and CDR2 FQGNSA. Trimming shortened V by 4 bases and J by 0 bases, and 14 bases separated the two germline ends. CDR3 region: CASSSGHHTSTDTQYF. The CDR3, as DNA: TGTGCCAGCAGCTCGGGACACCATACTAGCACAGATACGCAGTATTTT.

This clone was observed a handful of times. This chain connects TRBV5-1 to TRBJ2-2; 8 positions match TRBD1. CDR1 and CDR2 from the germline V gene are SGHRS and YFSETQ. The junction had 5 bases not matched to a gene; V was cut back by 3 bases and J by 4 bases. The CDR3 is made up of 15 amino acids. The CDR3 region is CASSSQTGGTGELFF. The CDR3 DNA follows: TGCGCCAGCAGCTCACAAACAGGGGGCACCGGGGAGCTGTTTTTT.

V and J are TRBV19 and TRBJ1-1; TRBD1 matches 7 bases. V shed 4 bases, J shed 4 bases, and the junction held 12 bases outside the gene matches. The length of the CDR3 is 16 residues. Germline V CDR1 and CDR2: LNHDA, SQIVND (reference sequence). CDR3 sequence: CASSNRQGMISTEAFF. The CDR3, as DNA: TGTGCCAGTAGTAATAGACAGGGAATGATTTCCACTGAAGCTTTCTTT.